These 23 T cell receptor beta chains originate from one sample sequenced in a study of blood T cell repertoires in COVID-19. The assay was immunoSEQ multiplex PCR, and TCRdb's table has in-frame clones only and misses some. The data hold 110,000 to 150,000 clones, with 81% observed a single time. The sequenced sample was peripheral blood. Source of these receptors: a human donor in a cohort sampled during active COVID-19.

The chain has TRBV27 and TRBJ1-1, with D possibly matching TRBD1 (6 bases). The CDR3 extends over 14 amino acids. V shed 5 bases and J shed 4 bases, with 14 bases lying between them. The V gene's germline CDR1 is MNHEY and CDR2 SMNVEV (reference sequence). The CDR3 DNA reads TGTGCCAGCAGTCCCCAGGGGTGGGGCACTGAAGCTTTCTTT. Amino acid sequence: CASSPQGWGTEAFF.

The chain couples TRBV7-2 to TRBJ2-1; no reliable D call. Germline V gene data show CDR1 as SGHTA and CDR2 as FQGNSA. The V end was cut by 2 bases, the J end by 6 bases, with 11 bases between. The CDR3 sequence is 14 residues long. The CDR3 DNA reads as TGTGCCAGCAGCTTATACGGTAAAGTCAATGAGCAGTTCTTC. Translated: CASSLYGKVNEQFF.

The V gene is TRBV6-5, the J gene TRBJ1-5; 8 bases line up with TRBD1. The V gene's germline CDR1 is MNHEY and CDR2 SVGAGI. This CDR3 has 14 amino acids. V lost 5 bases to trimming and J lost 7 bases; unmatched junction nucleotides: 7. CDR3 residues: CASSRQGNGQPQHF. CDR3 DNA sequence: TGTGCCAGCAGTAGACAGGGGAACGGACAGCCCCAGCATTTT.

The rearrangement joins TRBV20-1 to TRBJ2-5; D remains ambiguous. Trimming took 3 bases from V and 5 from J, leaving 13 bases between them. The CDR3 is 13 residues long. Germline CDR1 reads DFQATT; CDR2 reads SNEGSKA (reference sequence). CDR3 protein: CSASSPATETQYF. The CDR3 DNA sequence: TGCAGTGCTAGTTCCCCAGCGACGGAGACCCAGTACTTC.

This sequence joins TRBV7-2 and TRBJ1-1; D gene ambiguous. Looked up from germline, CDR1 is SGHTA and CDR2 is FQGNSA. This CDR3 is 14 amino acids long. V lost 5 bases to trimming and J lost 0 bases, with 10 bases between them. The CDR3 spells CASSPGSMNTEAFF. In DNA form, the CDR3 reads TGTGCCAGCAGCCCCGGGTCAATGAACACTGAAGCTTTCTTT.

The chain carries TRBV18 and TRBJ2-2; TRBD1 aligns across 7 bases. This CDR3 has 14 amino acids. The V and J ends lost 3 bases and 7 bases, in that order; junction bases with no gene match: 5. Germline CDR1 and CDR2: KGHSH and LQKENI. CDR3 coding DNA: TGTGCCAGCTCACCCGACAGGGCGTTCGGGGAGCTGTTTTTT. Amino acid sequence: CASSPDRAFGELFF.

The V call is TRBV12-5, the J call TRBJ1-1; tentatively, D is TRBD1 (6 bases). Germline V gene data show CDR1 as LGHNT and CDR2 as FRNRAP. The CDR3 is 13 amino acids. The V end lost 6 bases, the J end lost 6 bases, and 14 bases lay between the germline ends. The CDR3 region is CASGPTGLAEAFF. CDR3 in DNA: TGTGCTAGTGGCCCTACAGGGTTGGCTGAAGCTTTCTTT.

This clone has more than one count but fewer than ten. The chain recombines TRBV11-2 with TRBJ1-2, with TRBD1 as a possible D gene (6 bases). This CDR3 region has 13 residues. Trimming cost V 5 bases and J 1 base, with 8 bases left between them. In germline, CDR1 is SGHAT, CDR2 FQNNGV. CDR3 loop: CASSPDSNYGYTF. CDR3 DNA sequence: TGTGCCAGCAGCCCGGACAGTAACTATGGCTACACCTTC.

This sequence joins TRBV7-9 and TRBJ1-4; D gene ambiguous. This CDR3 spans 15 amino acids. Germline values: CDR1 SEHNR, CDR2 FQNEAQ (reference sequence). V dropped 1 base and J dropped 0 bases, with 6 bases sitting between them. CDR3 in DNA: TGTGCCAGCAGCTTAGGGAGTTCAACTAATGAAAAACTGTTTTTT. This translates into CASSLGSSTNEKLFF.

The count of this clone is one. J is TRBJ2-7 and V is TRBV2; 8 bases are shared with TRBD2. The CDR3 runs 15 residues. Germline assignment: CDR1 SNHLY and CDR2 FYNNEI. V lost 3 bases to trimming and J lost 1 base; unmatched junction nucleotides: 5. CDR3 loop: CASSDRLASSYEQYF. The CDR3 DNA follows: TGTGCCAGCAGTGACAGACTAGCGTCATCCTACGAGCAGTACTTC.

The chain carries TRBV7-6 and TRBJ2-7, with TRBD1 matching over 7 bases. V trimming: 0 bases; J trimming: 3 bases; junction bases outside the gene matches: 8. This CDR3 is 16 amino acids long. CDR1 and CDR2 from the germline V gene are SGHVS and FNYEAQ. CDR3 loop: CASSLAPTGTVYEQYF. The CDR3 DNA is TGTGCCAGCAGCTTAGCGCCAACAGGGACAGTCTACGAGCAGTACTTC.

This chain connects TRBV3-1 (or the pseudogene TRBV3-2) to TRBJ2-3; the match to TRBD2 covers 7 bases. V was clipped by 0 bases and J by 2 bases; unmatched bases: 8. Per germline, CDR1 LGHDT and CDR2 YNNKEL (reference sequence). The CDR3 totals 17 residues. For the CDR3, the DNA is TGTGCCAGCAGCCAAGAGGGAGCGGGGTCTCTCACAGATACGCAGTATTTT. It translates to CASSQEGAGSLTDTQYF.

The chain recombines TRBV5-4 with TRBJ2-7, with 8 bases that match TRBD2. The V gene end was trimmed by 3 bases and the J gene end by 1 base; junction bases not matched to a gene: 6. The CDR3 is 15 residues long. Germline-derived CDR1 and CDR2 are SGHNT and YYREEE (reference sequence). The CDR3 protein is CASSSGTRFSYEQYF. The CDR3, as DNA: TGTGCCAGCAGCTCCGGGACTAGGTTTTCCTACGAGCAGTACTTC.

This clone was recorded a few times. The chain combines TRBV7-2 with TRBJ2-1, with D possibly being TRBD2 (6 bases). The CDR3 is made up of 14 amino acids. Germline CDR1 and CDR2: SGHTA and FQGNSA. Trimming shortened V by 5 bases and J by 3 bases, and 11 bases separated the two germline ends. CDR3: CASSPRRDYNEQFF. The CDR3 DNA sequence: TGTGCCAGCAGCCCCCGGAGGGACTACAATGAGCAGTTCTTC.

The chain has TRBV11-1 and TRBJ2-5; TRBD2 matches at 7 bases. Trimming cost V 0 bases and J 5 bases; bases outside gene matches: 12. Germline V gives CDR1 SGHAT, CDR2 FQDESV (reference sequence). This CDR3 contains 17 residues. CDR3 in amino acids: CASSLAMSREREETQYF. DNA for the CDR3: TGTGCCAGCAGCTTAGCGATGTCGCGGGAGAGGGAGGAGACCCAGTACTTC.

This clone was seen once. The chain combines TRBV28 with TRBJ2-1; tentatively, D is TRBD1 (6 bases). From germline, CDR1 is MDHEN and CDR2 SYDVKM. The CDR3 covers 17 residues. Trimming removed 2 bases at V and 2 bases at J, with 16 bases between. The CDR3 reads CASSLPPGHQAYNEQFF. CDR3 DNA sequence: TGTGCCAGCAGTTTACCCCCGGGACACCAAGCCTACAATGAGCAGTTCTTC.

V and J are TRBV7-8 and TRBJ2-7; TRBD2 agrees at 13 bases. V lost 1 base, J lost 9 bases, and 3 bases stayed unmatched. Germline V gives CDR1 SGHVS, CDR2 FQNEAQ. The CDR3 runs to 14 residues. The chain's CDR3 is CASSLDTSGRGQYF. The CDR3 DNA is TGTGCCAGCAGCTTAGATACTAGCGGGAGGGGGCAGTACTTC. Based on the CDR3 plus reference TRBV7-8 and TRBJ2-7, the full variable domain is GAGVSQSPRYKVAKRGQDVALRCDPISGHVSLFWYQQALGQGPEFLTYFQNEAQLDKSGLPSDRFFAERPEGSVSTLKIQRTQQEDSAVYLCASSLDTSGRGQYFGPGTRLTVT.

The V call is TRBV4-1, the J call TRBJ2-2, with 7 bases aligning to TRBD2. This CDR3 comprises 17 residues. Germline CDR1 and CDR2: MGHRA and YSYEKL. The V and J ends lost 4 bases and 5 bases, in that order; junction bases with no gene match: 13. For the CDR3, the DNA is TGCGCCAGCAGCCGTTCAGTTGCGGGAGACAGTACCGGGGAGCTGTTTTTT. Translation: CASSRSVAGDSTGELFF.

The rearrangement joins TRBV28 to TRBJ1-1, with D possibly TRBD1 on 5 matching bases. Trimming took off 7 bases at V and 5 bases at J, with 14 bases between the two ends. This CDR3 has 13 residues. Germline values: CDR1 MDHEN, CDR2 SYDVKM. In nucleotides, the CDR3 is TGTGCCAGCACCCCCAGGGTGTCGACTGAAGCTTTCTTT. It yields the protein CASTPRVSTEAFF.

The genes are TRBV28 and TRBJ2-7; TRBD2 matches 11 bases. CDR1 is MDHEN and CDR2 is SYDVKM in the germline V gene. After removal of 4 bases from V and 2 bases from J, the junction contained 4 bases not matched to a gene. The CDR3 covers 15 residues. The CDR3 DNA reads as TGTGCCAGCAGTTCTAGCGGGAGGCCCACCTACGAGCAGTACTTC. It encodes CASSSSGRPTYEQYF.

The chain is built from TRBV5-4 and TRBJ2-7; perhaps TRBD2 as D (6 bases). CDR3 size: 16 residues. V was clipped by 0 bases and J by 4 bases, with 17 bases between them. Germline V gene sequence: CDR1 SGHNT, CDR2 YYREEE (reference sequence). CDR3 loop: CASSLGAASVLYEQYF. CDR3 bases: TGTGCCAGCAGCTTGGGGGCGGCTAGCGTTCTATACGAGCAGTACTTC.

This chain joins TRBV7-9 and TRBJ1-3; D perhaps matches TRBD1 (5 bases). CDR1 is SEHNR, CDR2 FQNEAQ, per germline (reference sequence). Trimming removed 6 bases from V and 0 bases from J, with 9 bases in between. The CDR3 spans 14 residues. The CDR3 loop is CASRRTSSGNTIYF. The CDR3 region has the DNA TGTGCCAGCAGAAGGACATCCTCTGGAAACACCATATATTTT.

On this clone itself: Other DNA sequences in the sample encode the same CDR3. This chain connects TRBV7-9 to TRBJ2-7; 7 bases match TRBD1. The J segment lost 2 bases and the V segment lost 5 bases, leaving 3 bases of the junction unmatched. CDR3 size: 13 residues. CDR1 SEHNR and CDR2 FQNEAQ come from the germline V gene (reference sequence). CDR3 DNA: TGTGCCAGCAGCCCTAGGGGGCCCTACGAGCAGTACTTC. This encodes CASSPRGPYEQYF.